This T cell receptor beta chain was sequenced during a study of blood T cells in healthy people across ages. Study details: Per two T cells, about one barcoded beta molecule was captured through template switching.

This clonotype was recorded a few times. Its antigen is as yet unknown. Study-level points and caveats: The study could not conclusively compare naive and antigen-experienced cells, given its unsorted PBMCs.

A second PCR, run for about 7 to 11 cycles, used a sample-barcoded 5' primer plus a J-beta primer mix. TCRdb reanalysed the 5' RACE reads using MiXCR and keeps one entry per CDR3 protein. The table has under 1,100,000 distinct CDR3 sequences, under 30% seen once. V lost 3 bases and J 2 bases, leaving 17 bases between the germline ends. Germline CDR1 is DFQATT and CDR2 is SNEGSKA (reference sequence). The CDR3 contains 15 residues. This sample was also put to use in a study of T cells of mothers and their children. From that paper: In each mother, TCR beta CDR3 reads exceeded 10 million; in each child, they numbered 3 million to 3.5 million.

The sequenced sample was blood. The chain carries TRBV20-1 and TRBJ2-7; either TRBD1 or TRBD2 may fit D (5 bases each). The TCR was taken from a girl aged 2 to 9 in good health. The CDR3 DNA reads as TGCAGTGCTAGCAACTTCAGGGAGTGTACCTACGAGCAGTACTTC. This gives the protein CSASNFRECTYEQYF.